The rows below give T cell receptor beta chains drawn from one sample of a study of cytomegalovirus exposure and HLA in healthy donors. Method: immunoSEQ multiplex PCR; TCRdb's copy keeps in-frame clones and lacks some. The sample carries about 120,000 clones, about 81% recorded once. The sequencing sample was made of PBMCs. The origin of the receptors is a man aged 35 to 55 in good health and CMV-seronegative. Each CDR3 is given with its conserved first and last residue. D genes are given only for firm matches. Only some rows state a clone size, as once, few, many or a class for expanded clones.

NA,TRBJ2-2,TRBV18,NA,TGTGCCAGCTCACCACCCGCAGGTTACACCGGGGAGCTGTTTTTT,CASSPPAGYTGELFF
NA,TRBJ1-4,TRBV18,NA,TGTGCCAGCTCACTATCCCCTAAAGGGGGTGCTAATGAAAAACTGTTTTTT,CASSLSPKGGANEKLFF
NA,TRBJ1-2,TRBV19,NA,TGTGCCAGTAGAACCGAGAAAACAGCATACTATGGCTACACCTTC,CASRTEKTAYYGYTF
NA,TRBJ2-1,TRBV5-1,NA,TGCGCCAGCAGCTTGGAGGGGGTTGAGCAGTTCTTC,CASSLEGVEQFF
NA,TRBJ2-3,TRBV28,TRBD2,TGTGCCAGCGGCACTAGCGGGAGGGCCCGCGATACGCAGTATTTT,CASGTSGRARDTQYF
NA,TRBJ2-2,TRBV19,NA,TGTGCCAGTAGGACAGGAGCTAACACCGGGGAGCTGTTTTTT,CASRTGANTGELFF
NA,TRBJ1-1,TRBV6-1,TRBD1,TGTGCCAGCAGCGAGCCAGGGGGCGGAAACACTGAAGCTTTCTTT,CASSEPGGGNTEAFF
NA,TRBJ1-3,TRBV7-2,NA,TGTGCCAGCACCGATGGGGGCTACCTCGGAAACACCATATATTTT,CASTDGGYLGNTIYF
NA,TRBJ1-1,TRBV29-1,TRBD1,TGCAGCGCCGGGACAGGAGTGGGCACTGAAGCTTTCTTT,CSAGTGVGTEAFF
NA,TRBJ2-3,TRBV4-2,TRBD2,TGTGCCAGCAGCCAAACTAGCGGGGGGGCCGGAGATACGCAGTATTTT,CASSQTSGGAGDTQYF
NA,TRBJ1-3,TRBV5-6,NA,TGTGCCAGCAGCTTCCGCACAGGGATTGGAAACACCATATATTTT,CASSFRTGIGNTIYF
NA,TRBJ2-7,TRBV6-1,TRBD1,TGTGCCAGCCACAGGGAGACAGGGGCGTACGAGCAGTACTTC,CASHRETGAYEQYF
NA,TRBJ2-7,TRBV27,NA,TGTGCCAGCAGTCCCCAGACAGGCCCCTACGAGCAGTACTTC,CASSPQTGPYEQYF
once,TRBJ2-5,TRBV18,TRBD1,TGTGCCAGCTCACCTGGGACAGGGAGAGAGACCCAGTACTTC,CASSPGTGRETQYF
NA,TRBJ1-5,TRBV6-1,TRBD1,TGTGCCAGCAGCGCCGGGACAGGGGCCCATCAGCCCCAGCATTTT,CASSAGTGAHQPQHF
NA,TRBJ1-5,TRBV28,TRBD1,TGTGCCAGCAGTTTTACTCCGGGACAGCTGACGAGGGATAGCAATCAGCCCCAGCATTTT,CASSFTPGQLTRDSNQPQHF
NA,TRBJ2-3,TRBV19,TRBD2,TGTGCCAGTAGCCAGACGGGACTAGCGGGAGGGGCAGATACGCAGTATTTT,CASSQTGLAGGADTQYF
NA,TRBJ2-5,TRBV5-1,NA,TGCGCCAGCAGCAAGAGACAGATCCAAGAGACCCAGTACTTC,CASSKRQIQETQYF
NA,TRBJ2-5,TRBV5-6,NA,TGTGCCAGCAGCACCAGTTTGGAGACCCAGTACTTC,CASSTSLETQYF
NA,TRBJ1-1,TRBV5-1,TRBD1,TGCGCCAGCAGCTTGATTTTCGGACAGGGGGCAGCGAACACTGAAGCTTTCTTT,CASSLIFGQGAANTEAFF
NA,TRBJ2-7,TRBV29-1,TRBD2,TGCAGCGCCCTCGGGCTAGCGGTGACCTACGAGCAGTACTTC,CSALGLAVTYEQYF
NA,TRBJ2-1,TRBV7-8,NA,TGTGCCAGCAGCCCCCCCGGGACAAGGGATCAGCAGTTCTTC,CASSPPGTRDQQFF
NA,TRBJ2-2,TRBV7-2,TRBD1,TGTGCCAGCAGCCCTACCTCGGACAGGGCCCGAGCCGGGGAGCTGTTTTTT,CASSPTSDRARAGELFF
NA,TRBJ2-7,TRBV6-6,TRBD1,TGTGCCAGCAGCCCTAGGGACAGGCTAGTCTACGAGCAGTACTTC,CASSPRDRLVYEQYF
once,TRBJ2-2,TRBV7-2,NA,TGTGCCAGCAGCTTATCTAGCTGGAACGGGGAGCTGTTTTTT,CASSLSSWNGELFF
NA,TRBJ2-1,TRBV7-6,TRBD2,TGTGCCAGCAGCTCAGGCGGGAGTCTTTACAATGAGCAGTTCTTC,CASSSGGSLYNEQFF
NA,TRBJ2-7,TRBV10-3,TRBD1,TGTGCCATCAGTACAGGGGGTAGCTACGAGCAGTACTTC,CAISTGGSYEQYF
NA,TRBJ2-1,TRBV6-5,TRBD1,TGTGCCAGCAGTCAGGACAGGGGGAATGAGCAGTTCTTC,CASSQDRGNEQFF
NA,TRBJ2-3,TRBV29-1,NA,TGCAGCGTTGATGACGGGAAGGCTAGCACAGATACGCAGTATTTT,CSVDDGKASTDTQYF
NA,TRBJ2-2,TRBV14,TRBD2,TGTGCCAGCAGCCGAATTTTCGGGACTAGCGGGAGTCGGACCGGGGAGCTGTTTTTT,CASSRIFGTSGSRTGELFF
NA,TRBJ2-1,TRBV18,TRBD1,TGTGCCAGCTCACCACCTACAGGGGTAAAGGGTGAGCAGTTCTTC,CASSPPTGVKGEQFF
NA,TRBJ1-5,TRBV14,NA,TGTGCCAGCAGCCAACATGGCAATCAGCCCCAGCATTTT,CASSQHGNQPQHF
NA,TRBJ1-2,TRBV5-4,NA,TGTGCCAGCAGCTTGGGCCCCCAGACGGGACTGGACTATGGCTACACCTTC,CASSLGPQTGLDYGYTF
once,TRBJ2-1,TRBV15,TRBD2,TGTGCCACCAGCAGAGACACGGGACTAGTGGGCAATGAGCAGTTCTTC,CATSRDTGLVGNEQFF
NA,TRBJ2-7,TRBV7-9,TRBD1,TGTGCCAGCAGCTTACCGGGACAGGGCTCCTACGAGCAGTACTTC,CASSLPGQGSYEQYF
once,TRBJ1-1,TRBV2,NA,TGTGCCAGCAGTGAAGGACAGCCAGAAAACACTGAAGCTTTCTTT,CASSEGQPENTEAFF
NA,TRBJ2-3,TRBV7-8,NA,TGTGCCAGCAGCTTACTCGTAGATACGCAGTATTTT,CASSLLVDTQYF
NA,TRBJ1-1,TRBV2,NA,TGTGCCAGCAGTCCCGCAGGGTTCCACGAAGCTTTCTTT,CASSPAGFHEAFF
NA,TRBJ1-1,TRBV30,TRBD1,TGTGCCTGGGGCCAGGGACAGTTGGCTTTCTTT,CAWGQGQLAFF
NA,TRBJ1-2,TRBV6-5,TRBD1,TGTGCCAGCAACACGACAGGGGCCCCTGGCTATGGCTACACCTTC,CASNTTGAPGYGYTF
NA,TRBJ2-7,TRBV5-5,TRBD1,TGTGCCAGCAGCTTACCGACAGGGTTCAACGAGCAGTACTTC,CASSLPTGFNEQYF
NA,TRBJ2-3,TRBV13,TRBD2,TGTGCCAGCAGCTTAGGCCGAGCGGGAGGTTTCGGAGATACGCAGTATTTT,CASSLGRAGGFGDTQYF
NA,TRBJ1-3,TRBV7-2,TRBD1,TGTGCCAGCAGCACTCAGGGGGATGGAAACACCATATATTTT,CASSTQGDGNTIYF
few,TRBJ2-4,TRBV5-4,TRBD1,TGTGCCAGCAGCCCGTGGGACAGAGCCAAAAACAGTCAGTACTTC,CASSPWDRAKNSQYF
NA,TRBJ2-2,TRBV6-6,TRBD1,TGTGCCAGCAGACGGACAGGAGACAACACCGGGGAGCTGTTTTTT,CASRRTGDNTGELFF
NA,TRBJ2-7,TRBV6-6,TRBD1,TGTGCCAGCAGGGACCGGACAGGGGGGAGCTACGAGCAGTACTTC,CASRDRTGGSYEQYF
NA,TRBJ1-6,TRBV7-9,TRBD1,TGTGCCAGCAGCCGCCGGGACAGCGCCCTCTCCTATAATTCACCCCTCCACTTT,CASSRRDSALSYNSPLHF
NA,TRBJ2-6,TRBV30,TRBD2,TGTGCCTGGAGTAGTAGCGGGGTCTCTGGGGCCAACGTCCTGACTTTC,CAWSSSGVSGANVLTF
NA,TRBJ1-4,TRBV28,TRBD1,TGTGCCAGCAGTTCCCTCCAGGGGGGAAGTGAAAAACTGTTTTTT,CASSSLQGGSEKLFF
NA,TRBJ1-5,TRBV10-3,NA,TGTGCCATCAGTGAGTCCAGGGGCAATCAGCCCCAGCATTTT,CAISESRGNQPQHF
NA,TRBJ2-3,TRBV12-1,NA,TGTGCCAGCAGCATCAGGAGGGCCTGGGGGGATACGCAGTATTTT,CASSIRRAWGDTQYF
few,TRBJ1-2,TRBV11-2,TRBD1,TGTGCCAGCAGCTTAGACCCCGACAGGGGGGAGAGCTACACCTTC,CASSLDPDRGESYTF
NA,TRBJ2-7,TRBV28,TRBD1,TGTGCCAGCAGTAGGGACAGTGGTTACCACGAGCAGTACTTC,CASSRDSGYHEQYF